Following are 13 T cell receptor beta chains from one sample sequenced in a study of blood T cell repertoires in COVID-19. Assay: immunoSEQ multiplex PCR; the TCRdb copy retains only in-frame clones and omits some. The sample has 110,000 to 150,000 clones, roughly 84% seen once. The specimen was peripheral blood. These receptors were collected from a human donor in a cohort sampled during active COVID-19.

Only a few counts were recorded for this clone. J is TRBJ2-1 and V is TRBV7-8, with 8 bases fitting TRBD2. Germline CDR1 reads SGHVS; CDR2 reads FQNEAQ. The CDR3 extends over 16 amino acids. The ends lost 6 bases at V and 5 bases at J; junction bases unmatched: 12. CDR3 loop: CASRGTSVVFDNEQFF. CDR3 bases: TGTGCCAGCAGGGGGACTAGTGTCGTATTCGACAATGAGCAGTTCTTC.

The chain employs TRBV3-1 (or the pseudogene TRBV3-2) and TRBJ1-3; a possible D gene is TRBD1 (5 bases). The germline CDR1 and CDR2 sequences are LGHDT and YNNKEL (reference sequence). Trimming shortened V by 0 bases and J by 3 bases, and 9 bases separated the two germline ends. This CDR3 is 15 amino acids long. This CDR3 is CASSQESGVGNTIYF. DNA of the CDR3: TGTGCCAGCAGCCAAGAGTCGGGGGTTGGAAACACCATATATTTT.

This sequence joins TRBV11-3 and TRBJ2-5, with D perhaps TRBD2 (5 bases). Per germline, CDR1 SGHNT and CDR2 YENEEA. Deletions cut 1 base from V and 5 bases from J, with 14 bases between. The CDR3 runs to 15 residues. Written as DNA, the CDR3 is TGTGCCAGCAGCTTAGGTAGTTCGGGGTATGAGACCCAGTACTTC. It translates to CASSLGSSGYETQYF.

The V gene is TRBV11-2, the J gene TRBJ2-5, with TRBD2 as a possible D gene (6 bases). The V end lost 5 bases, the J end lost 5 bases, and 21 bases lay between the germline ends. This CDR3 spans 16 amino acids. Germline V gives CDR1 SGHAT, CDR2 FQNNGV. CDR3 in amino acids: CASSGPLRGGGETQYF. CDR3 in DNA: TGTGCCAGCAGCGGACCCTTAAGAGGAGGAGGGGAGACCCAGTACTTC.

The CDR3 region is CASSYQRGETQYF. Here the CDR3 DNA reads TGCGCCAGCAGCTACCAAAGGGGGGAGACCCAGTACTTC. The rearrangement uses TRBV5-1 and TRBJ2-5; maybe TRBD1 (6 bases). In germline, CDR1 is SGHRS, CDR2 YFSETQ. The germline V and J ends were trimmed by 3 bases and 5 bases, with 11 bases remaining between them. The CDR3 totals 13 residues.

The rearrangement links TRBV28 to TRBJ1-2; 10 bases are shared with TRBD1. The V gene end was trimmed by 1 base and the J gene end by 8 bases; junction bases not matched to a gene: 10. The CDR3 has 16 amino acids. In germline, CDR1 is MDHEN, CDR2 SYDVKM. This CDR3 is CASSLSKDRGREGYTF. The CDR3 bases are TGTGCCAGCAGTTTATCAAAGGACAGGGGGAGGGAAGGCTACACCTTC.

The chain uses TRBV6-4 and TRBJ2-6; 7 nucleotides align to TRBD1. CDR3 length equals 16 residues. The ends lost 3 bases at V and 2 bases at J; junction bases unmatched: 4. The germline V gene encodes CDR1 MRHNA and CDR2 SNTAGT. CDR3 amino acids: CASSDSTGTGANVLTF. CDR3 in DNA: TGTGCCAGCAGTGATTCGACAGGGACTGGGGCCAACGTCCTGACTTTC.

The rearrangement uses TRBV5-1 and TRBJ2-5, with D uncertain. CDR1 is SGHRS and CDR2 is YFSETQ in the germline V gene. The CDR3 covers 13 residues. The V and J ends lost 0 bases and 1 base respectively, with 4 bases between them. CDR3 in DNA: TGCGCCAGCAGCTTGGGGGCCCAAGAGACCCAGTACTTC. The encoded protein is CASSLGAQETQYF.

V is TRBV2 and J is TRBJ1-5; tentative D call: TRBD1 (5 bases). Trimming took 4 bases from V and 4 from J, leaving 8 bases between them. There are 13 residues in the CDR3. CDR1 is SNHLY, CDR2 FYNNEI, per germline. The CDR3 nucleotides are TGTGCCAGCAGTGGGGGGGGGAATCAGCCCCAGCATTTT. It yields the protein CASSGGGNQPQHF.

This chain connects TRBV25-1 to TRBJ1-1, with D unresolved. Deletions cut 6 bases from V and 4 bases from J, with 9 bases between. CDR3 length equals 12 residues. Germline-derived CDR1 and CDR2 are MGHDK and SYGVNS. The CDR3 here is CASSPTGTEAFF. The CDR3 nucleotides are TGTGCCAGCAGCCCGACGGGCACTGAAGCTTTCTTT.

The V and J genes are TRBV27 and TRBJ2-5; a possible D gene is TRBD1 (6 bases). The V end lost 7 bases, the J end lost 5 bases, and 14 bases lay between the germline ends. The CDR3 has 13 residues. CDR1 is MNHEY and CDR2 is SMNVEV in the germline V gene (reference sequence). The DNA for the CDR3 is TGTGCCAGCAACCAACAGGGTACTGAGACCCAGTACTTC. Translated, it gives CASNQQGTETQYF.

This chain links TRBV19 with TRBJ1-1, with unresolved D. V was trimmed by 5 bases and J by 11 bases, leaving 21 bases between them. The CDR3 has 14 amino acids. From germline, CDR1 is LNHDA and CDR2 SQIVND (reference sequence). CDR3 DNA: TGTGCCAGTAGTCCTGAGACATCCTATGCGGGGGCTTTCTTT. Its protein product is CASSPETSYAGAFF. The full variable domain, rest sourced from reference TRBV19 and TRBJ1-1, is DGGITQSPKYLFRKEGQNVTLSCEQNLNHDAMYWYRQDPGQGLRLIYYSQIVNDFQKGDIAEGYSVSREKKESFPLTVTSAQKNPTAFYLCASSPETSYAGAFFGQGTRLTVV.

This chain connects TRBV7-9 to TRBJ2-5; 9 bases line up with TRBD1. This CDR3 is 14 amino acids long. CDR1 SEHNR and CDR2 FQNEAQ come from the germline V gene (reference sequence). The ends lost 7 bases at V and 5 bases at J; junction bases unmatched: 8. CDR3 region: CASTVQGARETQYF. The DNA of the CDR3 is TGTGCCAGCACCGTACAGGGGGCGCGTGAGACCCAGTACTTC. The full variable domain, with the rest looked up from reference TRBV7-9 and TRBJ2-5, is DTGVSQNPRHKITKRGQNVTFRCDPISEHNRLYWYRQTLGQGPEFLTYFQNEAQLEKSRLLSDRFSAERPKGSFSTLEIQRTEQGDSAMYLCASTVQGARETQYFGPGTRLLVL.